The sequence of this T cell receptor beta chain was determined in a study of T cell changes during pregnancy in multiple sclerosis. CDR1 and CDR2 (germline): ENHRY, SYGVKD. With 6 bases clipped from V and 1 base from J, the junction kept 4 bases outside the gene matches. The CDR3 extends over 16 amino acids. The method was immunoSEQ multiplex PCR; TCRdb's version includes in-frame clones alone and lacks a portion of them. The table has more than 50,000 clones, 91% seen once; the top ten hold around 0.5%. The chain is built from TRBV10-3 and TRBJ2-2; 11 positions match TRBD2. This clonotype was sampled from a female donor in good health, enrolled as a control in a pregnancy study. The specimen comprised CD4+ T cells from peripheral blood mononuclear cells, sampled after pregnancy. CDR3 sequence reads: CAISRGLAVNTGELFF. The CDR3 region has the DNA TGTGCCATCAGCCGGGGACTAGCGGTGAACACCGGGGAGCTGTTTTTT.